Here is one TCR beta chain with its context. Autoimmune disease history or systemic immunosuppression led to patients being barred. The CDR3 extends over 15 amino acids. V was shortened by 3 bases and J by 5 bases, with 16 bases between the two germline ends. Per the germline V gene, CDR1 is MGHRA and CDR2 is YSYEKL. This sample stems from a study of OX40 agonist ivuxolimab in advanced cancers. Data came from immunoSEQ multiplex PCR; TCRdb stores just in-frame clones and leaves some out. The sample lists under 85,000 clones, 90% to 95% occurring once. The chain employs TRBV4-1 and TRBJ1-2; TRBD1 might be the D (5 bases). This receptor was obtained from an adult with an advanced solid tumor such as melanoma, head and neck, liver or kidney cancer. The specimen was CD4+ or CD8+ T cells sorted from blood, collected in a trial of the OX40 agonist ivuxolimab. The CDR3 sequence: CASSQSKGAGYGYTF. The CDR3 DNA reads TGCGCCAGCAGCCAGTCTAAGGGAGCAGGGTATGGCTACACCTTC.